The 27 T cell receptor beta chains below were found in one sample sequenced in a study of OX40 agonist ivuxolimab in advanced cancers. Assay used: immunoSEQ multiplex PCR; TCRdb lists only in-frame clones, some missing. The sample records 80,000 or so clones, roughly 89% being singletons. Sequences were derived from CD4+ or CD8+ T cells sorted from blood, sampled in a trial of the OX40 agonist ivuxolimab. These receptors were collected from an adult with an advanced solid tumor such as melanoma, head and neck, liver or kidney cancer.

The rearrangement joins TRBV6-6 to TRBJ1-5; 8 bases align to TRBD1. Germline V gene sequence: CDR1 MNHNY, CDR2 SVGAGI (reference sequence). The CDR3 has 16 amino acids. With 8 bases clipped from V and 5 bases from J, the junction kept 14 bases outside the gene matches. The CDR3 DNA sequence: TGTGCCAGCGGATACCAAGGGACAGGCTCTGATCAGCCCCAGCATTTT. As protein: CASGYQGTGSDQPQHF.

The J gene is TRBJ2-2, the V gene TRBV6-1; unclear D gene. V was trimmed by 2 bases and J by 4 bases, leaving 8 bases between them. Per germline, CDR1 MNHNS and CDR2 SASEGT. This CDR3 is 14 amino acids long. This CDR3 reads CASSERPGTGELFF. The CDR3 DNA follows: TGTGCCAGCAGTGAACGGCCGGGCACCGGGGAGCTGTTTTTT.

The chain joins TRBV7-8 to TRBJ1-6; 7 nucleotides agree with TRBD1. The CDR3 totals 17 residues. V shed 1 base and J 4 bases; nucleotides not matched to a gene: 7. Germline CDR1 reads SGHVS; CDR2 reads FQNEAQ. The CDR3 DNA sequence: TGTGCCAGCAGCTTAGACTCAGGGGGGTGGTATAATTCACCCCTCCACTTT. Its protein is CASSLDSGGWYNSPLHF.

V is TRBV4-2 and J is TRBJ1-1; 12 nucleotides agree with TRBD1. Germline values: CDR1 LGHNA, CDR2 YNFKEQ. J was trimmed by 4 bases and V by 2 bases; bases with no gene match: 8. The CDR3 is made up of 17 amino acids. In DNA form, the CDR3 reads TGTGCCAGCAGCCAAATGGGACAGGGGGCGTTCGGCACTGAAGCTTTCTTT. This encodes CASSQMGQGAFGTEAFF.

As regards this clone: No DNA is shown, since the ends of the CDR3 on it are uncertain; the CDR3 is the one TCRdb lists. CDR3 residues: CASTSGTATPQHF. The genes are TRBV19 and TRBJ1-5. Germline V lookup: CDR1 LNHDA, CDR2 SQIVND (reference sequence). With termini counted, the CDR3 has 13 amino acids.

The rearrangement links TRBV6-5 to TRBJ1-6; tentative D call: TRBD1 (5 bases). V was cut by 0 bases and J by 7 bases, with 10 bases left in between. Germline lookup yields CDR1 MNHEY and CDR2 SVGAGI. There are 15 residues in the CDR3. CDR3: CASSYSGVYNSPLHF. In DNA, the CDR3 is TGTGCCAGCAGTTACTCGGGGGTCTACAATTCACCCCTCCACTTT.

This sequence joins TRBV5-3 and TRBJ2-3; TRBD2 is a possible D gene (6 bases). TRBV5-3 is identified as an open reading frame with a role that is uncertain. The CDR3 extends over 17 amino acids. V was shortened by 0 bases and J by 2 bases, with 16 bases between the two germline ends. The CDR3 DNA sequence: TGTGCCAGAAGCTTGGGGGAGGCGGATTCAGTCACAGATACGCAGTATTTT. Protein sequence: CARSLGEADSVTDTQYF.

The chain links TRBV6-5 to TRBJ1-1; D may be TRBD1 (5 bases). The ends were cut back, 1 base at V and 7 bases at J, with 7 bases in the middle. Germline V gives CDR1 MNHEY, CDR2 SVGAGI. This CDR3 has 12 amino acids. The CDR3, as DNA: TGTGCCAGCAGTTACTTAGGGGATGAAGCTTTCTTT. Amino acids: CASSYLGDEAFF.

The chain combines TRBV19 with TRBJ2-7, with 9 bases matching TRBD1. This CDR3 spans 21 amino acids. Trimming took 5 bases from V and 1 from J; bases not matched to a gene: 24. Per the germline V gene, CDR1 is LNHDA and CDR2 is SQIVND (reference sequence). The CDR3 coding sequence is TGTGCCAGTAGTCCCCACGGGCGTACAGGGGGCATTGGAGTATGGTCCTACGAGCAGTACTTC. Encoded protein: CASSPHGRTGGIGVWSYEQYF.

This clone was counted between two and nine times. The rearrangement links TRBV2 to TRBJ2-3; no clear D. V lost 4 bases and J 1 base, leaving 6 bases between the germline ends. This CDR3 is built from 13 residues. The V gene's germline CDR1 is SNHLY and CDR2 FYNNEI. The CDR3 sequence is CASSVEGTDTQYF. The CDR3 DNA reads as TGTGCCAGCAGTGTTGAAGGCACAGATACGCAGTATTTT.

This chain's CDR3 is CATHLPSVGGSDTEAFF. The CDR3 region has the DNA TGTGCCACCCACCTACCATCCGTGGGGGGCTCGGACACTGAAGCTTTCTTT. The genes are TRBV21-1 and TRBJ1-1. TRBV21-1 is designated a pseudogene. The CDR3 extends over 17 amino acids.

CDR3 in DNA: TGTGCCAGTTCGACTGGAACAGGGGGTCTGCCCCAGCATTTT. This encodes CASSTGTGGLPQHF. The chain has TRBV19 and TRBJ1-5, with 8 bases identical to TRBD1. The CDR3 runs 14 residues. V shed 8 bases and J 9 bases; nucleotides not matched to a gene: 12. Germline-derived CDR1 and CDR2 are LNHDA and SQIVND (reference sequence). Combining the CDR3 with reference TRBV19 and TRBJ1-5 gives the whole variable domain DGGITQSPKYLFRKEGQNVTLSCEQNLNHDAMYWYRQDPGQGLRLIYYSQIVNDFQKGDIAEGYSVSREKKESFPLTVTSAQKNPTAFYLCASSTGTGGLPQHFGDGTRLSIL.

The genes are TRBV27 and TRBJ1-2; 8 bases align to TRBD1. V gave up 2 bases and J gave up 4 bases; unmatched junction bases: 15. Per germline, CDR1 MNHEY and CDR2 SMNVEV (reference sequence). The CDR3 sequence is 18 residues long. CDR3 DNA sequence: TGTGCCAGCAGTTTAAGGCCGACCGCCTTTACAGGGGGCTATGGCTACACCTTC. It specifies CASSLRPTAFTGGYGYTF.

V is TRBV10-3 and J is TRBJ1-1, with 9 bases matching TRBD1. J lost 5 bases, V lost 10 bases, and 11 bases had no gene match. The CDR3 is 14 amino acids. Germline V gives CDR1 ENHRY, CDR2 SYGVKD. The CDR3: CATSSGTGLTEAFF. CDR3 coding DNA: TGTGCCACTTCCTCCGGGACAGGGTTGACTGAAGCTTTCTTT.

The chain links TRBV5-1 to TRBJ2-3, with 7 positions matching TRBD1. The CDR3 is 14 amino acids. V shed 3 bases, J shed 4 bases, and the junction held 5 bases outside the gene matches. CDR1 is SGHRS and CDR2 is YFSETQ in the germline V gene. The CDR3 DNA is TGCGCCAGCAGCTCAGGGGGTACCCCAGATACGCAGTATTTT. It translates to CASSSGGTPDTQYF.

The chain joins TRBV25-1 to TRBJ2-5, with D possibly being TRBD2 (7 bases). Deletions cut 6 bases from V and 5 bases from J, with 16 bases between. The CDR3 has 14 amino acids. CDR1 and CDR2 (germline): MGHDK, SYGVNS. The CDR3 DNA reads as TGTGCCAGCAGCCCTCGGGGGGCTGGGGAGACCCAGTACTTC. As protein: CASSPRGAGETQYF. Based on the CDR3 plus reference TRBV25-1 and TRBJ2-5, the full variable domain is EADIYQTPRYLVIGTGKKITLECSQTMGHDKMYWYQQDPGMELHLIHYSYGVNSTEKGDLSSESTVSRIRTEHFPLTLESARPSHTSQYLCASSPRGAGETQYFGPGTRLLVL.

This clone has a handful of counts. This chain uses TRBV4-2 with TRBJ1-1; D call uncertain. The ends were cut back, 1 base at V and 1 base at J, with 10 bases in the middle. This CDR3 is built from 15 residues. CDR1 is LGHNA, CDR2 YNFKEQ, per germline. CDR3 amino acids: CASSQGQGGNTEAFF. The CDR3 nucleotides read TGTGCCAGCAGCCAAGGTCAAGGAGGGAACACTGAAGCTTTCTTT.

This sequence joins TRBV2 and TRBJ2-7, with D perhaps TRBD1 or TRBD2 (6 bases each). V was clipped by 8 bases and J by 0 bases, with 11 bases between them. Per germline, CDR1 SNHLY and CDR2 FYNNEI. The CDR3 consists of 13 residues. The CDR3 is CASSRGVSYEQYF. The DNA for the CDR3 is TGTGCCAGCTCGAGGGGGGTCTCCTACGAGCAGTACTTC.

The chain combines TRBV11-2 with TRBJ2-5; D is ambiguous. Between the trimmed V and J ends, which lost 1 base and 5 bases, there was a span of 11 bases. The CDR3 is made up of 14 amino acids. Per the germline V gene, CDR1 is SGHAT and CDR2 is FQNNGV. CDR3 DNA: TGTGCCAGCAGCTTAGGTACCTTGGCGGAGACCCAGTACTTC. Residues: CASSLGTLAETQYF.

V and J are TRBV27 and TRBJ2-3; 14 nucleotides match TRBD2. This CDR3 region has 18 residues. Germline values: CDR1 MNHEY, CDR2 SMNVEV (reference sequence). V dropped 6 bases and J dropped 5; count of bases not matched to a gene: 13. CDR3 protein: CASRPRAGLAGVRDTQYF. The DNA of the CDR3 is TGTGCCAGCAGGCCCAGAGCGGGACTAGCGGGAGTCAGAGATACGCAGTATTTT.

J is TRBJ1-5 and V is TRBV7-8; D ambiguous. Trimming shortened V by 1 base and J by 6 bases, and 4 bases separated the two germline ends. CDR1 SGHVS and CDR2 FQNEAQ come from the germline V gene. CDR3 size: 12 residues. The CDR3 reads CASSLVGQPQHF. Written as DNA, the CDR3 is TGTGCCAGCAGCTTAGTTGGTCAGCCCCAGCATTTT.

This clone turned up a few times. The chain uses TRBV4-1 and TRBJ1-5; D unresolved. V lost 0 bases, J lost 4 bases, and 7 bases lay in between. The V gene's germline CDR1 is MGHRA and CDR2 YSYEKL. The CDR3 extends over 14 amino acids. Here the CDR3 reads CASSQEGLNQPQHF. The CDR3, as DNA: TGCGCCAGCAGCCAAGAAGGTCTAAATCAGCCCCAGCATTTT.

The chain carries TRBV10-2 and TRBJ2-7; TRBD1 matches at 9 bases. Germline assignment: CDR1 WSHSY and CDR2 SAAADI. This CDR3 spans 14 amino acids. V shed 6 bases and J 6 bases; nucleotides not matched to a gene: 9. The chain's CDR3 is CASRGTGQRVEQYF. As DNA, the CDR3 is TGCGCCAGCAGGGGGACAGGGCAAAGGGTCGAGCAGTACTTC.

This rearrangement joins TRBV4-1 to TRBJ1-6; no clear D. The germline V gene encodes CDR1 MGHRA and CDR2 YSYEKL. The V end was cut by 4 bases, the J end by 9 bases, with 10 bases between. This CDR3 is built from 13 residues. The CDR3 DNA reads TGCGCCAGCAGCCGCCCGGGAGGTTCACCCCTCCACTTT. It yields the protein CASSRPGGSPLHF.

This clone was observed once. The chain recombines TRBV19 with TRBJ1-1; no firm D call. CDR1 is LNHDA, CDR2 SQIVND, per germline (reference sequence). The CDR3 covers 16 residues. Trimming removed 6 bases at V and 0 bases at J, with 17 bases between. Written as DNA, the CDR3 is TGTGCCAGTAGGCAAGGACGGATTACCATGAACACTGAAGCTTTCTTT. Translation: CASRQGRITMNTEAFF. Using reference TRBV19 and TRBJ1-1 for the parts outside the CDR3, the full variable domain is DGGITQSPKYLFRKEGQNVTLSCEQNLNHDAMYWYRQDPGQGLRLIYYSQIVNDFQKGDIAEGYSVSREKKESFPLTVTSAQKNPTAFYLCASRQGRITMNTEAFFGQGTRLTVV.

V usage is TRBV6-6 and J usage is TRBJ2-7, with a possible D match to TRBD2 (6 bases). The CDR3 is 13 amino acids. Germline V lookup: CDR1 MNHNY, CDR2 SVGAGI (reference sequence). Trimming removed 6 bases from V and 6 bases from J, with 15 bases in between. The CDR3 loop reads CASSPKTSTEQYF. CDR3 bases: TGTGCCAGCAGCCCTAAAACTAGCACCGAGCAGTACTTC.

This chain joins TRBV5-1 and TRBJ2-3; D uncertain. With 5 bases removed from V and 1 base from J, the gap between germline ends came to 11 bases. Looked up from germline, CDR1 is SGHRS and CDR2 is YFSETQ. This CDR3 is 14 amino acids long. In nucleotides, the CDR3 is TGCGCCAGCAGATCTACGGTCCGCACAGATACGCAGTATTTT. Its translation is CASRSTVRTDTQYF.